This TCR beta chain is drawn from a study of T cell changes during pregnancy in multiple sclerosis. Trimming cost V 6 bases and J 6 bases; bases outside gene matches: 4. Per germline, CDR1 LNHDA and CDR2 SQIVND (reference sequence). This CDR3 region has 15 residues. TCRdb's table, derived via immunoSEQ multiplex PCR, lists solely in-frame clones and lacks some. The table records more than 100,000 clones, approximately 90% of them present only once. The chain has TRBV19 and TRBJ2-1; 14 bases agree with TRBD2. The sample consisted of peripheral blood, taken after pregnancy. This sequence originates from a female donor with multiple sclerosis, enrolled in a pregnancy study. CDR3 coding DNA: TGTGCCAGTAGGCAGGGACTAGCGGGAGTCAATGAGCAGTTCTTC. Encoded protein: CASRQGLAGVNEQFF.